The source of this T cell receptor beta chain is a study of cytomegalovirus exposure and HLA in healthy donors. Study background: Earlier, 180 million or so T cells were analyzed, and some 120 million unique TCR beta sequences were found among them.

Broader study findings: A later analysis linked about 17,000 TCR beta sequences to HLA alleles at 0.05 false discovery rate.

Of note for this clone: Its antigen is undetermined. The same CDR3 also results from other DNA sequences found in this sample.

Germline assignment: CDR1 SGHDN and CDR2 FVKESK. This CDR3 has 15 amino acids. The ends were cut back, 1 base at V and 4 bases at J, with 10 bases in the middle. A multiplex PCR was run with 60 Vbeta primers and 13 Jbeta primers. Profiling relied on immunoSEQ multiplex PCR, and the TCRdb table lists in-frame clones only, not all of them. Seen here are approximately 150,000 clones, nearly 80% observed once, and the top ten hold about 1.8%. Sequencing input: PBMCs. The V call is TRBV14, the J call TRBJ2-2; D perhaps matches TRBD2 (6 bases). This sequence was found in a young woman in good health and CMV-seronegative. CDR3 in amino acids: CASSQGAGGTGELFF. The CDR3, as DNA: TGTGCCAGCAGCCAAGGGGCCGGGGGCACCGGGGAGCTGTTTTTT.